The T cell receptor beta chain described here comes from a study of blood T cell repertoires in COVID-19. Study overall: Italy, Spain and the United States were the sources of the convalescent and acute COVID-19 samples. Nucleic acid was either cDNA or gDNA, and it came from T cells, B-cell-depleted T cells, or PBMCs.

This CDR3 spans 15 amino acids. Losses at the gene ends were 0 bases for V and 4 bases for J; bases not matched to a gene: 0. CDR1 SGHRS and CDR2 YFSETQ come from the germline V gene. Produced via immunoSEQ multiplex PCR; TCRdb's table is partial and in-frame only. The data show about 300,000 clones, around 90% seen once. The clonotype was recovered from a man in his late teens or twenties with active or convalescent COVID-19. Sequences were obtained from peripheral blood. The chain is built from TRBV5-1 and TRBJ2-3, with 12 bases aligning to TRBD2. This chain's CDR3 is CASSLASGGADTQYF. The DNA of the CDR3 is TGCGCCAGCAGCTTGGCTAGCGGGGGGGCAGATACGCAGTATTTT.